This paragraph reports one T cell receptor beta chain. Its antigen is as yet unknown. The sample comes from a study of T cell repertoires in cytomegalovirus infection. Study as a whole: TCR beta signatures that were public indicated CMV infection and matching HLA type.

Via MiXCR, TCRdb re-called the reads, giving one row per CDR3 protein. Of approximately 250,000 distinct CDR3 sequences in the sample, roughly 9.1% were seen once. V lost 4 bases and J 2 bases, leaving 10 bases between the germline ends. This CDR3 comprises 14 residues. Looked up from germline, CDR1 is LGHDT and CDR2 is YNNKEL (reference sequence). The study's findings and limits: CMV-specific TCR beta clonotypes restricted by HLA-C were the ones dominating the ex vivo response. Frequencies of public TCR beta families were cumulated, and this identified carriers of CMV plus the relevant HLA.

The chain is built from TRBV3-1 and TRBJ2-3, with D unclear. Source material: PBMCs. This TCR came from a human donor in good health (CMV status not recorded). Some clones in this sample may be carry-over from other donors' samples. In DNA, the CDR3 is TGTGCCAGCAGCCGCCGGCTATCCACAGATACGCAGTATTTT. It codes for CASSRRLSTDTQYF.